The 26 T cell receptor beta chains below were found in one sample sequenced in a study of T cell responses to AZD1222 COVID-19 vaccine. The repertoire was sequenced with immunoSEQ multiplex PCR; TCRdb's copy has only in-frame clones and lacks some. The table includes some 140,000 clones, roughly nine tenths detected once. Sample: peripheral blood, taken on day 0 of MenACWY control vaccination. These receptors all come from an adult in good health.

The chain employs TRBV5-1 and TRBJ2-3, with D hard to call. The germline CDR1 and CDR2 sequences are SGHRS and YFSETQ. Trimming removed 1 base from V and 4 bases from J, with 16 bases in between. The CDR3 totals 16 residues. Here the CDR3 reads CASSLSGTQASDTQYF. In DNA, the CDR3 is TGCGCCAGCAGCTTGTCCGGTACCCAAGCCTCAGATACGCAGTATTTT.

This clone was counted between two and nine times. V and J are TRBV27 and TRBJ1-1, with 10 positions matching TRBD1. Germline V CDR1 and CDR2: MNHEY, SMNVEV (reference sequence). This CDR3 contains 15 residues. V lost 2 bases and J lost 5; bases outside the gene matches: 5. CDR3 loop: CASSLVTGGRTEAFF. In DNA form, the CDR3 reads TGTGCCAGCAGTTTAGTGACAGGGGGCCGGACTGAAGCTTTCTTT.

The J gene is TRBJ2-7, the V gene TRBV18; D not resolved. Germline CDR1 and CDR2: KGHSH and LQKENI. V lost 3 bases and J lost 7, with 10 bases in between. The CDR3 spans 12 residues. The CDR3 region is CASSPPAGEQYF. In nucleotides, the CDR3 is TGTGCCAGCTCACCTCCCGCAGGAGAGCAGTACTTC.

V usage is TRBV7-3 and J usage is TRBJ2-2; D unresolved. V lost 3 bases and J 0 bases, leaving 11 bases between the germline ends. This CDR3 is built from 16 residues. Germline CDR1 and CDR2: SGHTA and FQGTGA. CDR3 residues: CASSFAQSSNTGELFF. CDR3 nucleotide sequence: TGTGCCAGCAGCTTTGCACAAAGTTCGAACACCGGGGAGCTGTTTTTT.

The chain combines TRBV5-4 with TRBJ2-2; 9 bases map to TRBD1. The CDR3 covers 16 residues. Germline CDR1 SGHNT, CDR2 YYREEE (reference sequence). V was pared by 5 bases and J by 6 bases, with 11 bases of the junction left unmatched. The CDR3 DNA reads TGTGCCAGCAGTACGGGACAGGGTATTCTAGCCGGGGAGCTGTTTTTT. Amino acids: CASSTGQGILAGELFF.

V is TRBV7-2 and J is TRBJ1-2; no firm D call. There are 13 residues in the CDR3. V lost 0 bases to trimming and J lost 1 base, with 3 bases between them. The germline V gene encodes CDR1 SGHTA and CDR2 FQGNSA. CDR3 nucleotide sequence: TGTGCCAGCAGCTTAGCGATTAACTATGGCTACACCTTC. Protein product: CASSLAINYGYTF. Combining the CDR3 with reference TRBV7-2 and TRBJ1-2 gives the whole variable domain GAGVSQSPSNKVTEKGKDVELRCDPISGHTALYWYRQSLGQGLEFLIYFQGNSAPDKSGLPSDRFSAERTGGSVSTLTIQRTQQEDSAVYLCASSLAINYGYTFGSGTRLTVV.

The chain recombines TRBV12-3 or TRBV12-4 with TRBJ2-7; D gene unclear. The CDR3 is 12 amino acids. Trimming shortened V by 3 bases and J by 3 bases, and 6 bases separated the two germline ends. Here the CDR3 DNA reads TGTGCCAGCAGTTTGGGTATCTACGAGCAGTACTTC. Translation gives CASSLGIYEQYF.

This sequence joins TRBV20-1 and TRBJ1-2, with 7 bases aligning to TRBD1. The J segment lost 8 bases and the V segment lost 3 bases, leaving 3 bases of the junction unmatched. The germline V gene encodes CDR1 DFQATT and CDR2 SNEGSKA (reference sequence). The CDR3 has 11 amino acids. The CDR3 region has the DNA TGCAGTGCTAGCGACAGGGTGGGCTACACCTTC. It translates to CSASDRVGYTF.

The CDR3 region has the DNA TGTGCCTGGAGTGTACTGGTACGCAATTCACCCCTCCACTTT. Translated: CAWSVLVRNSPLHF. V is TRBV30 and J is TRBJ1-6; D is unclear. The CDR3 has 14 residues. Germline CDR1 GTSNPN, CDR2 SVGIG (reference sequence). Between the trimmed V and J ends, which lost 0 bases and 7 bases, there was a span of 10 bases.

The V call is TRBV2, the J call TRBJ1-1, with TRBD1 as a possible D gene (5 bases). Germline lookup yields CDR1 SNHLY and CDR2 FYNNEI. The CDR3 spans 12 residues. Between the trimmed V and J ends, which lost 10 bases and 5 bases, there was a span of 14 bases. The CDR3 DNA is TGTGCCACCCAAGGGACGGGGACTGAAGCTTTCTTT. As protein: CATQGTGTEAFF.

The chain carries TRBV7-2 and TRBJ1-4; TRBD1 might be the D (5 bases). The V and J ends lost 4 bases and 5 bases respectively, with 17 bases between them. Germline lookup yields CDR1 SGHTA and CDR2 FQGNSA. The CDR3 has 16 amino acids. The CDR3 DNA reads TGTGCCAGCAGCTCAGGTGGATGGGGGAGCAATGAAAAACTGTTTTTT. It translates to CASSSGGWGSNEKLFF.

This CDR3 is CASSHWDSLKGQYF. Written as DNA, the CDR3 is TGTGCCAGTAGTCATTGGGACAGCCTAAAGGGGCAGTACTTC. The rearrangement uses TRBV19 and TRBJ2-7, with 7 bases identical to TRBD1. V lost 5 bases and J lost 9; bases outside the gene matches: 13. The germline CDR1 and CDR2 sequences are LNHDA and SQIVND (reference sequence). The CDR3 extends over 14 amino acids.

This chain's CDR3 is CASSLAGGNSDGYTF. CDR3 in DNA: TGCGCCAGCAGCTTGGCCGGGGGTAATTCGGATGGCTACACCTTC. The chain carries TRBV5-1 and TRBJ1-2, with D possibly matching TRBD1 (5 bases). This CDR3 has 15 amino acids. V was shortened by 0 bases and J by 6 bases, with 15 bases between the two germline ends. Looked up from germline, CDR1 is SGHRS and CDR2 is YFSETQ.

This clone appeared once. The genes are TRBV6-6 and TRBJ1-2, with D perhaps TRBD1 (6 bases). Germline CDR1 is MNHNY and CDR2 is SVGAGI (reference sequence). The CDR3 runs to 14 residues. V was clipped by 6 bases and J by 2 bases, with 13 bases between them. The CDR3 region is CASRTGQPNYGYTF. The CDR3 region has the DNA TGTGCCAGCAGAACGGGACAACCGAACTATGGCTACACCTTC.

V gene TRBV19 combines with J gene TRBJ1-2; the D is unclear. Germline lookup yields CDR1 LNHDA and CDR2 SQIVND (reference sequence). The CDR3 consists of 15 residues. V dropped 7 bases and J dropped 3 bases, with 18 bases sitting between them. The CDR3 nucleotides are TGTGCCAGTACCAAACCACAGTTCTGGGACTATGGCTACACCTTC. This encodes CASTKPQFWDYGYTF. The full variable domain, completed using reference TRBV19 and TRBJ1-2, is DGGITQSPKYLFRKEGQNVTLSCEQNLNHDAMYWYRQDPGQGLRLIYYSQIVNDFQKGDIAEGYSVSREKKESFPLTVTSAQKNPTAFYLCASTKPQFWDYGYTFGSGTRLTVV.

The rearrangement uses TRBV5-1 and TRBJ1-4; D possibly corresponds to TRBD1 (5 bases). V gave up 0 bases and J gave up 2 bases, with 8 bases separating them. This CDR3 has 15 amino acids. The V gene's germline CDR1 is SGHRS and CDR2 YFSETQ. CDR3 in amino acids: CASSLVTGTNEKLFF. As DNA, the CDR3 is TGCGCCAGCAGCTTGGTAACAGGCACTAATGAAAAACTGTTTTTT. The variable domain in full, with the rest retrieved from reference TRBV5-1 and TRBJ1-4, is KAGVTQTPRYLIKTRGQQVTLSCSPISGHRSVSWYQQTPGQGLQFLFEYFSETQRNKGNFPGRFSGRQFSNSRSEMNVSTLELGDSALYLCASSLVTGTNEKLFFGSGTQLSVL.

V gene TRBV12-2 combines with J gene TRBJ2-1; no check of the table's D call, TRBD2, against the DNA was made. TRBV12-2 has pseudogene status. This CDR3 contains 13 residues. The CDR3 is CASGTRYYNEQFF. CDR3 coding DNA: TGTGCCTCGGGGACTCGTTATTACAATGAGCAGTTCTTC.

This clone was detected only once. V gene TRBV2 combines with J gene TRBJ2-1; D possibly corresponds to TRBD1 (6 bases). Trimming removed 2 bases at V and 6 bases at J, with 23 bases between. This CDR3 is built from 18 residues. The germline V gene has CDR1 SNHLY and CDR2 FYNNEI. This chain's CDR3 is CASSEPSSRDTRGNEQFF. The DNA of the CDR3 is TGTGCCAGCAGTGAACCGTCGAGCCGGGACACGAGGGGCAATGAGCAGTTCTTC.

The chain uses TRBV5-4 and TRBJ1-2; 7 positions agree with TRBD1. After removal of 4 bases from V and 2 bases from J, the junction contained 5 bases not matched to a gene. In germline, CDR1 is SGHNT, CDR2 YYREEE (reference sequence). The CDR3 consists of 14 residues. The CDR3, as DNA: TGTGCCAGCAGCCAGGACAGGAGGAACTATGGCTACACCTTC. This sequence encodes CASSQDRRNYGYTF.

V gene TRBV11-3 combines with J gene TRBJ1-1, with D hard to call. Trimming shortened V by 3 bases and J by 3 bases, and 8 bases separated the two germline ends. Germline-derived CDR1 and CDR2 are SGHNT and YENEEA. There are 13 residues in the CDR3. The CDR3 DNA sequence: TGTGCCAGCAGCTTCGGGGAGGACACTGAAGCTTTCTTT. Translated, it gives CASSFGEDTEAFF.

V gene TRBV28 combines with J gene TRBJ1-3; maybe TRBD1 (6 bases). Germline V gives CDR1 MDHEN, CDR2 SYDVKM. This CDR3 has 14 amino acids. V lost 3 bases and J lost 1, with 7 bases in between. The CDR3 DNA is TGTGCCAGCAGTTTGGGGACATCTGGAAACACCATATATTTT. Translated, it gives CASSLGTSGNTIYF. Based on the CDR3 plus reference TRBV28 and TRBJ1-3, the full variable domain is DVKVTQSSRYLVKRTGEKVFLECVQDMDHENMFWYRQDPGLGLRLIYFSYDVKMKEKGDIPEGYSVSREKKERFSLILESASTNQTSMYLCASSLGTSGNTIYFGEGSWLTVV.

This clone was observed many times. The rearrangement joins TRBV30 to TRBJ2-5; 10 bases agree with TRBD2. The V and J ends lost 0 bases and 5 bases, in that order; junction bases with no gene match: 12. The germline CDR1 and CDR2 sequences are GTSNPN and SVGIG (reference sequence). The CDR3 runs to 17 residues. The CDR3 sequence: CAWSVALAGSTRETQYF. CDR3 DNA sequence: TGTGCCTGGAGTGTCGCACTAGCGGGATCAACCCGGGAGACCCAGTACTTC. Full variable domain (rest looked up from reference TRBV30 and TRBJ2-5): SQTIHQWPATLVQPVGSPLSLECTVEGTSNPNLYWYRQAAGRGLQLLFYSVGIGQISSEVPQNLSASRPQDRQFILSSKKLLLSDSGFYLCAWSVALAGSTRETQYFGPGTRLLVL.

The V gene is TRBV9, the J gene TRBJ2-2; the D is unclear. V dropped 2 bases and J dropped 4 bases, with 12 bases sitting between them. The CDR3 covers 15 residues. The germline CDR1 and CDR2 sequences are SGDLS and YYNGEE. Here the CDR3 reads CASSVVGSGTGELFF. CDR3 bases: TGTGCCAGCAGCGTTGTGGGGTCGGGCACCGGGGAGCTGTTTTTT.

V is TRBV7-2 and J is TRBJ2-2; D unresolved. Germline CDR1 is SGHTA and CDR2 is FQGNSA. The CDR3 has 14 amino acids. Deletions cut 5 bases from V and 4 bases from J, with 11 bases between. CDR3 region: CASSRISATGELFF. CDR3 nucleotides: TGTGCCAGCAGCCGCATTTCGGCCACCGGGGAGCTGTTTTTT.

The V call is TRBV5-1, the J call TRBJ2-3, with 9 bases identical to TRBD1. Germline CDR1 and CDR2: SGHRS and YFSETQ. The CDR3 runs to 14 residues. V shed 5 bases and J 6 bases; nucleotides not matched to a gene: 7. CDR3 sequence reads: CASRPGQGLDTQYF. The CDR3 bases are TGCGCCAGCAGACCGGGACAGGGTTTGGATACGCAGTATTTT.

The chain's CDR3 is CASNRVAGRDEQYF. The CDR3 coding sequence is TGTGCCAGCAACAGAGTAGCGGGAAGGGACGAGCAGTACTTC. The chain uses TRBV11-3 and TRBJ2-7, with TRBD2 matching 8 bases. Germline V gives CDR1 SGHNT, CDR2 YENEEA. Germline trimming cut 7 bases from V and 5 bases from J; bases unmatched to any gene: 10. This CDR3 region has 14 residues.